This T cell receptor beta chain was identified in a study of cytomegalovirus exposure and HLA in healthy donors. Findings of the study overall: The finding came from a later analysis; first-cohort TCR clusters tended to co-occur in the 95 to 150 validation repertoires.

CDR3 length: 14 amino acids. Germline lookup yields CDR1 SGHDN and CDR2 FVKESK. The ends were cut back, 2 bases at V and 7 bases at J, with 14 bases in the middle. The count of this clone is one. Its antigen is not known. Generated by immunoSEQ multiplex PCR, the TCRdb table keeps only in-frame clones and is missing some. The sample shows 140,000 or so clones, about 88% of them seen only once. The chain has TRBV14 and TRBJ2-5; D possibly corresponds to TRBD2 (6 bases). Sequenced sample: PBMCs. This TCR came from a woman aged 18 to 35 in good health and CMV-seropositive. The CDR3 region is CASSQQEGRGTQYF. The CDR3 DNA follows: TGTGCCAGCAGCCAACAGGAGGGGCGGGGGACCCAGTACTTC. The complete variable domain, with remaining parts taken from reference TRBV14 and TRBJ2-5, reads EAGVTQFPSHSVIEKGQTVTLRCDPISGHDNLYWYRRVMGKEIKFLLHFVKESKQDESGMPNNRFLAERTGGTYSTLKVQPAELEDSGVYFCASSQQEGRGTQYFGPGTRLLVL.